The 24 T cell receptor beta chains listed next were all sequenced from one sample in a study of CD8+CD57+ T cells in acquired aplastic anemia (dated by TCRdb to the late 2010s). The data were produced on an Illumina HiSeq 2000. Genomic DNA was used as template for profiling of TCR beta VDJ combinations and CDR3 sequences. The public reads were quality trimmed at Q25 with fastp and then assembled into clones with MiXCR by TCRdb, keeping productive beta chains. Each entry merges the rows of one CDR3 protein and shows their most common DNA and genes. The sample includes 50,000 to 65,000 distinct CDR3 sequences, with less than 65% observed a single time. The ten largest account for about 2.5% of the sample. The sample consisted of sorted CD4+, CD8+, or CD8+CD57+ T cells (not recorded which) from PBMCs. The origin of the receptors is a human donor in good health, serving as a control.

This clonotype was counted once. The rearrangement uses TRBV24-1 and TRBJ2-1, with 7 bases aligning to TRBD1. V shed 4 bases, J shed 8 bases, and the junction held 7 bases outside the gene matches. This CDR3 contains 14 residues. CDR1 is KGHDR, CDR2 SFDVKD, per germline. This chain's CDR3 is CATSDRGIEDEQFF. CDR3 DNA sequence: TGTGCCACCAGTGACAGGGGGATTGAAGATGAGCAGTTCTTC.

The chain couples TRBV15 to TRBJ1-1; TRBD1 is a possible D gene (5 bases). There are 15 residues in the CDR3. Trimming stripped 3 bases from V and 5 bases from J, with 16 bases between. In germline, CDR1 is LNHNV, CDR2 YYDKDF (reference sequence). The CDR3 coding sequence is TGTGCCACCAGCAGCCAGCCGATGGGGGTGACTGAAGCTTTCTTT. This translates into CATSSQPMGVTEAFF.

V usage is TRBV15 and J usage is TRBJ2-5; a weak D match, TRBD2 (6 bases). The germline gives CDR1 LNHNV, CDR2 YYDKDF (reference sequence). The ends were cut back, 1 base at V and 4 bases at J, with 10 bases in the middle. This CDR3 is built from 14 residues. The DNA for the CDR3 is TGTGCCACCAGCAGAGGTAATAGCGGAGAGACCCAGTACTTC. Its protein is CATSRGNSGETQYF.

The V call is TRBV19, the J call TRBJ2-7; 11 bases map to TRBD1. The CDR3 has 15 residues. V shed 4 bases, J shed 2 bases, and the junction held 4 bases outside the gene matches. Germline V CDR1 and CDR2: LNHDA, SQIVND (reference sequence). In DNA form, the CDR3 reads TGTGCCAGTAGTACTTCGGGACAGGGGGCCTACGAGCAGTACTTC. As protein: CASSTSGQGAYEQYF. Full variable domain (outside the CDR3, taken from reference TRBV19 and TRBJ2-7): DGGITQSPKYLFRKEGQNVTLSCEQNLNHDAMYWYRQDPGQGLRLIYYSQIVNDFQKGDIAEGYSVSREKKESFPLTVTSAQKNPTAFYLCASSTSGQGAYEQYFGPGTRLTVT.

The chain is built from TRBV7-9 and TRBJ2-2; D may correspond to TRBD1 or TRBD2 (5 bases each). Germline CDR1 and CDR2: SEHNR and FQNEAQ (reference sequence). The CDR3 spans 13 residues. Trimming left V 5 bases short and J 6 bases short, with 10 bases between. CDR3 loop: CASSPLGAGELFF. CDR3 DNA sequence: TGTGCCAGCAGCCCATTGGGGGCCGGGGAGCTGTTTTTT.

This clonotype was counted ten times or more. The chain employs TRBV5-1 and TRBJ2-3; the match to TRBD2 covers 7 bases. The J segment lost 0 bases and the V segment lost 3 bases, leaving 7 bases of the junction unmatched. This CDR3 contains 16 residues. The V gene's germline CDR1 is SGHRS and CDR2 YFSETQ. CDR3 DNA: TGCGCCAGCAGCTGGGCCAGCGGGGCTAGCACAGATACGCAGTATTTT. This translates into CASSWASGASTDTQYF.

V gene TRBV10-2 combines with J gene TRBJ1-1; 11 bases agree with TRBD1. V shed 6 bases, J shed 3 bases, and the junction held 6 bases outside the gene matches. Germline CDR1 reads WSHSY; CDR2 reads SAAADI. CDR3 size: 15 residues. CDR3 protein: CASSNRTGGYTEAFF. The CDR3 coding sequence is TGCGCCAGCAGCAACAGGACAGGGGGCTACACTGAAGCTTTCTTT.

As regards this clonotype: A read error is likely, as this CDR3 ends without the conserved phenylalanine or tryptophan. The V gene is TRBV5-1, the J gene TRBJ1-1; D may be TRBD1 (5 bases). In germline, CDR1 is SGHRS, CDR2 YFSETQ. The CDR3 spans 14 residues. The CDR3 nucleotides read TGCGCCAGCAGCTTTGGGGGGGAAGGCACTGAGGCTTTCCTT. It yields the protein CASSFGGEGTEAFL.

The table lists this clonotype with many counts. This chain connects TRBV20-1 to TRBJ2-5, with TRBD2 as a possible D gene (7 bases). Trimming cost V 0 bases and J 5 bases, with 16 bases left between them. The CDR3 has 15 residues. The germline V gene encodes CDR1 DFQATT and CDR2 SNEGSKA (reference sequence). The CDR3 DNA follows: TGCAGTGCTAGAGATGGGCGGGAGAGGGGGGAGACCCAGTACTTC. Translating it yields CSARDGRERGETQYF.

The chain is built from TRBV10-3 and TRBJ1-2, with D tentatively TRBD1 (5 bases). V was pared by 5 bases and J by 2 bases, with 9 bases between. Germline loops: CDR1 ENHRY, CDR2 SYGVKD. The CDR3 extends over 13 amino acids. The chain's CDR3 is CAISRQGNYGYTF. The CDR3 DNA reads TGTGCCATCAGTCGTCAGGGAAACTATGGCTACACCTTC.

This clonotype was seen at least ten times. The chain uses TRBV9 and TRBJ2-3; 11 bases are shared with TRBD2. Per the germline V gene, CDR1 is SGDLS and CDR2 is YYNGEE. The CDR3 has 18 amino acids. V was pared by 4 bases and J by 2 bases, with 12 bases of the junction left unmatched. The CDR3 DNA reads TGTGCCAGCAGCTCGGAGACAATAGCGGGAGGGCCCACAGATACGCAGTATTTT. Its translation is CASSSETIAGGPTDTQYF.

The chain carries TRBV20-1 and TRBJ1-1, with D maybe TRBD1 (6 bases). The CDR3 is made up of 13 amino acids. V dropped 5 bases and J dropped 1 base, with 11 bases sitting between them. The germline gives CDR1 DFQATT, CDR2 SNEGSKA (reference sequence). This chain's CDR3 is CSAGGLENTEAFF. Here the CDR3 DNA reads TGCAGTGCTGGGGGCCTTGAGAACACTGAAGCTTTCTTT.

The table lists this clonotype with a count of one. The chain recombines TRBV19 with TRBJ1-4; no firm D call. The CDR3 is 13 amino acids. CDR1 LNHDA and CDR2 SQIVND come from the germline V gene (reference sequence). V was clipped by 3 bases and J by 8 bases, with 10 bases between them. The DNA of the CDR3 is TGTGCCAGTAGTATGGTGGGAATCGAAAAACTGTTTTTT. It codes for CASSMVGIEKLFF.

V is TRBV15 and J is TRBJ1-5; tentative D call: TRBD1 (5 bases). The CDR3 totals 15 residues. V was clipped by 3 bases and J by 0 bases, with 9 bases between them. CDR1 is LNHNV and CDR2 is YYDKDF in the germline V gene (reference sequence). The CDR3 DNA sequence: TGTGCCACCAGCAGGACAGATTATAGCAATCAGCCCCAGCATTTT. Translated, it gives CATSRTDYSNQPQHF.

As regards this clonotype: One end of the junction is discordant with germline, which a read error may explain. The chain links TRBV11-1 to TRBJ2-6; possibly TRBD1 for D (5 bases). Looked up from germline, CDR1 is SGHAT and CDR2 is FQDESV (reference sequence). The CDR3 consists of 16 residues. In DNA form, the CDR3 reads TGTGCCAGCAGCCCCAAGGTACAGTCTGGGGCCAACGTCCTGACCTTC. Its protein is CASSPKVQSGANVLTF. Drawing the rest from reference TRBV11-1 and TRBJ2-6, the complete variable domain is EAEVAQSPRYKITEKSQAVAFWCDPISGHATLYWYRQILGQGPELLVQFQDESVVDDSQLPKDRFSAERLKGVDSTLKIQPAELGDSAMYLCASSPKVQSGANVLTFGAGSRLTVL.

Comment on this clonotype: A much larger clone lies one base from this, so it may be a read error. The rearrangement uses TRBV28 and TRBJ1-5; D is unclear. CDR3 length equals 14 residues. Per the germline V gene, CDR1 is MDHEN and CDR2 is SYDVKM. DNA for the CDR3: TGTGCCAGCAGTTTGAGTTGGGGAAATCAGCTCCAGCATTTT. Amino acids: CASSLSWGNQLQHF.

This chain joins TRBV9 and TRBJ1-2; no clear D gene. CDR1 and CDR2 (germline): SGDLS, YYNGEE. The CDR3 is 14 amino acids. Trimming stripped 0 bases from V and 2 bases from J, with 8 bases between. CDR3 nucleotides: TGTGCCAGCAGCGTAGCGGGAGGGAACTATGGCTACACCTTC. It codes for CASSVAGGNYGYTF.

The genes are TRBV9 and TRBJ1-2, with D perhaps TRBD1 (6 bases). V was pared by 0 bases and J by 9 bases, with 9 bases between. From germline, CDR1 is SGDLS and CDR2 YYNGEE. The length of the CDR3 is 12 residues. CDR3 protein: CASSVAQGSYTF. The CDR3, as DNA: TGTGCCAGCAGCGTAGCGCAGGGGAGCTACACCTTC.

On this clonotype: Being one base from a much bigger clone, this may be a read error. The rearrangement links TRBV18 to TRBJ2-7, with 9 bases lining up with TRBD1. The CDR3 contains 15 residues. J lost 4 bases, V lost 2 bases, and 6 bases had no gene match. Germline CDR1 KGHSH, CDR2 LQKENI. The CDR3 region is CASSPCGTGMYEQYF. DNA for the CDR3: TGTGCCAGCTCACCATGCGGGACAGGGATGTACGAGCAGTACTTC.

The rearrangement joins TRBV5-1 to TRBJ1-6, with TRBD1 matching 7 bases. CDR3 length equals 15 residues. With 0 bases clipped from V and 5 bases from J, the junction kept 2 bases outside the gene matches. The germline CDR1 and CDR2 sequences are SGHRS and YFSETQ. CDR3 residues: CASSLVGTDNSPLHF. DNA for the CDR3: TGCGCCAGCAGCTTGGTCGGGACAGATAATTCACCCCTCCACTTT.

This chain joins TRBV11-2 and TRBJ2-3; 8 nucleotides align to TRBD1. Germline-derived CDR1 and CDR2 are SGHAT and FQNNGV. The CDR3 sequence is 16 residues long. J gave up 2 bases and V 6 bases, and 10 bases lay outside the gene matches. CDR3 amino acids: CASSDSGQGATDTQYF. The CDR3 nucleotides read TGTGCCAGCAGTGACTCTGGGCAGGGGGCCACAGATACGCAGTATTTT.

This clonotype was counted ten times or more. The DNA of the CDR3 is TGTGCCAGCAGTCTTGGGCATGGCTACACCTTC. Translating gives CASSLGHGYTF. This chain connects TRBV6-1 to TRBJ1-2; D call uncertain. Trimming pared 5 bases from V and 6 bases from J, leaving 7 bases between. This CDR3 spans 11 amino acids. Germline CDR1 and CDR2: MNHNS and SASEGT.

The chain's CDR3 is CATRRGAGETQYF. The CDR3 bases are TGTGCCACCAGGAGGGGGGCCGGAGAGACCCAGTACTTC. V usage is TRBV24-1 and J usage is TRBJ2-5; D tentatively reads TRBD1 or TRBD2 (6 bases each). This CDR3 has 13 amino acids. The ends were cut back, 7 bases at V and 4 bases at J, with 12 bases in the middle. Germline values: CDR1 KGHDR, CDR2 SFDVKD.

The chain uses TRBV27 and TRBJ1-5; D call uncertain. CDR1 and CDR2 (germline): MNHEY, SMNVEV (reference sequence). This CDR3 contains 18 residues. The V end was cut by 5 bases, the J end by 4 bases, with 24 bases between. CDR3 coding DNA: TGTGCCAGCAGTCCCTCGGTTAAAGACTTCCTCATTAATCAGCCCCAGCATTTT. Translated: CASSPSVKDFLINQPQHF.